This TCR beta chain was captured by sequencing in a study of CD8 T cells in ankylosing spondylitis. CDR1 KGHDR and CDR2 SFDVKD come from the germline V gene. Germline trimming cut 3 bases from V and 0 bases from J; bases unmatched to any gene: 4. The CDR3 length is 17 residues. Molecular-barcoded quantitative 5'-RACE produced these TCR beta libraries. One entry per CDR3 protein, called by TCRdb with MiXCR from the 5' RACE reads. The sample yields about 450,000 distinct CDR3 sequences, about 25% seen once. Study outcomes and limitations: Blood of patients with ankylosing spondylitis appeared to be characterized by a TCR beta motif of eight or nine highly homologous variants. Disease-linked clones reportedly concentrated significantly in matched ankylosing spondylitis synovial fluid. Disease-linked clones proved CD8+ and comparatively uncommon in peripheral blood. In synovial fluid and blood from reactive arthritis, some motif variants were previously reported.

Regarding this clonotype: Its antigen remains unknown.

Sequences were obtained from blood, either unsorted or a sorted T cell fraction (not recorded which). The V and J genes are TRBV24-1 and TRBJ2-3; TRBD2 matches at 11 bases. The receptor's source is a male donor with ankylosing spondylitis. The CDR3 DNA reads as TGTGCCACCAGTGATCCAGGACTAGCGGGTAGCACAGATACGCAGTATTTT. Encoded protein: CATSDPGLAGSTDTQYF.